The rows below give T cell receptor beta chains drawn from one sample of a study of blood T cell repertoires in COVID-19. Libraries were prepared by immunoSEQ multiplex PCR; TCRdb keeps only in-frame clonotypes and omits some of them. Seen here are about 140,000 clones, approximately 80% observed once, and the top ten hold 1.5% to 2%. Source material: PBMCs or T cells enriched from blood (not recorded which). These receptors were collected from a woman younger than 30 who had been exposed to COVID-19. Each CDR3 is given with its conserved first and last residue. Fields, in order: V gene, J gene, CDR3 protein.

TRBV11-2	TRBJ2-1	CASSLRGLTSYNEQFF
TRBV19	TRBJ2-1	CASSTNAASGRNEQFF
TRBV2	TRBJ1-4	CASDVNRGTNEKLFF
TRBV2	TRBJ1-1	CASSEFRTNTEAFF
TRBV18	TRBJ1-1	CASSLSPPGRRNTEAFF
TRBV20-1	TRBJ2-7	CSASGDIGYEQYF
TRBV2	TRBJ1-1	CASMGQIGTEAFF
TRBV7-9	TRBJ1-1	CASSLGTGPGTEAFF
TRBV29-1	TRBJ1-1	CSAARQENTEAFF
TRBV5-1	TRBJ1-3	CASSFVGATGSGNTIYF
TRBV5-8	TRBJ1-1	CASSFGFREMNTEAFF
TRBV27	TRBJ2-7	CASSTGGEQYF
TRBV7-2	TRBJ2-1	CASSAGQVFSNEQFF
TRBV19	TRBJ2-7	CASSGAGTSGSEQYF
TRBV25-1	TRBJ1-6	CASSEYSQGYNSPLHF
TRBV7-8	TRBJ2-4	CASSVTRELAKNIQYF
TRBV6-5	TRBJ1-5	CASRTTYSNQPQHF
TRBV27	TRBJ1-1	CASSHTYPRVVGSTEAFF
TRBV25-1	TRBJ2-2	CASSGKRGRTDTGELFF
TRBV6-5	TRBJ1-2	CASRTDRGGYGYTF
TRBV6-5	TRBJ1-5	CASSPQGRQPQHF
TRBV7-9	TRBJ2-7	CASSLLSDSTYEQYF
TRBV7-6	TRBJ2-7	CASSLGTVSGLNYEQYF
TRBV19	TRBJ1-4	CASSAYRGRGEKLFF
TRBV7-2	TRBJ2-2	CASSLRGTGELFF
TRBV5-4	TRBJ2-1	CASSFPGTSGRAHNEQFF
TRBV7-9	TRBJ2-1	CASSLPGTSGLYSYNEQFF
TRBV10-2	TRBJ2-7	CASSEYPWKGGKSTTNEQYF
TRBV7-2	TRBJ1-2	CASSFDADYTF
TRBV29-1	TRBJ2-7	CSVWTGETYEQYF
TRBV5-1	TRBJ2-2	CASFGTVNSGELFF
TRBV20-1	TRBJ2-1	CSASIRASGRWGPYNEQFF
TRBV29-1	TRBJ2-1	CSIGTYNEQFF
TRBV7-2	TRBJ2-1	CASSVARGLAGPHTYNEQFF
TRBV5-1	TRBJ1-5	CASSLDSNQPQHF
TRBV6-5	TRBJ2-3	CASSLAGGTQYF
TRBV27	TRBJ2-7	CASRAGTDPWEQYF
TRBV15	TRBJ1-1	CATSRNRGTSEAFF
TRBV7-9	TRBJ1-1	CASSLGSFSLNTEAFF
TRBV4-1	TRBJ2-5	CASSQTLGPKETQYF
TRBV6-4	TRBJ2-2	CASSARGQGLNTGELFF